The T cell receptor (beta chain) described here comes from a study of blood T cell repertoires in COVID-19. V trimming: 0 bases; J trimming: 3 bases; junction bases outside the gene matches: 2. This CDR3 is 15 amino acids long. The germline V gene has CDR1 MNHEY and CDR2 SVGAGI. Using immunoSEQ multiplex PCR, the repertoire was profiled, and TCRdb retains in-frame clones only, with some absent. The top ten clones hold less than 35% of a sample with roughly 35,000 clones, 80% of them seen once. The specimen sequenced was peripheral blood. The genes are TRBV6-5 and TRBJ1-5; 7 bases align to TRBD1. The clonotype was recovered from an elderly man with acute or convalescent COVID-19. The CDR3 DNA sequence: TGTGCCAGCAGTTACTCTAGGGGGCCCAATCAGCCCCAGCATTTT. Translating it yields CASSYSRGPNQPQHF.